The 17 T cell receptor beta chains listed next were all sequenced from one sample in a study of OX40 agonist ivuxolimab in advanced cancers. Sequencing was performed with immunoSEQ multiplex PCR; in TCRdb, only in-frame clones are kept and a portion is missing. The table lists tens of thousands of clones, 93% of them singletons. The sample consisted of CD4+ or CD8+ T cells sorted from blood, taken in a trial of the OX40 agonist ivuxolimab. The source of these receptors is an adult with an advanced solid tumor such as melanoma, head and neck, liver or kidney cancer.

The V call is TRBV6-6, the J call TRBJ2-7; TRBD1 matches 8 bases. Unmatched junction bases numbered 8, after V lost 10 bases and J lost 0 bases. This CDR3 region has 14 residues. CDR1 is MNHNY and CDR2 is SVGAGI in the germline V gene (reference sequence). This CDR3 reads CATTQGVFSYEQYF. Written as DNA, the CDR3 is TGTGCCACCACACAGGGGGTATTCTCCTACGAGCAGTACTTC.

This clone showed up just once. The CDR3 sequence is CASSLGTGVYEQYF. The CDR3 DNA reads TGTGCCAGCAGTTTGGGGACAGGGGTCTACGAGCAGTACTTC. The V and J genes are TRBV27 and TRBJ2-7; 10 nucleotides line up with TRBD1. The CDR3 length is 14 residues. CDR1 and CDR2 from the germline V gene are MNHEY and SMNVEV (reference sequence). J lost 3 bases, V lost 3 bases, and 2 bases had no gene match.

The CDR3 loop is CASSSPGQANYEQYF. The CDR3 DNA reads as TGTGCCAGCAGCTCCCCGGGACAGGCAAACTACGAGCAGTACTTC. The chain has TRBV5-5 and TRBJ2-7, with 8 bases matching TRBD1. Trimming took 3 bases from V and 3 from J; bases not matched to a gene: 8. The germline CDR1 and CDR2 sequences are SGHKS and YYEKEE (reference sequence). The CDR3 totals 15 residues. The full variable domain, its missing parts supplied by reference TRBV5-5 and TRBJ2-7, is DAGVTQSPTHLIKTRGQQVTLRCSPISGHKSVSWYQQVLGQGPQFIFQYYEKEERGRGNFPDRFSARQFPNYSSELNVNALLLGDSALYLCASSSPGQANYEQYFGPGTRLTVT.

This chain uses TRBV27 with TRBJ1-5; unclear D gene. The CDR3 is 15 amino acids. The germline gives CDR1 MNHEY, CDR2 SMNVEV (reference sequence). Trimming removed 5 bases at V and 0 bases at J, with 11 bases between. This CDR3 reads CASSAAGYSNQPQHF. CDR3 in DNA: TGTGCCAGCAGTGCAGCGGGTTATAGCAATCAGCCCCAGCATTTT.

J is TRBJ2-1 and V is TRBV10-3, with 8 bases identical to TRBD2. J lost 6 bases, V lost 2 bases, and 3 bases had no gene match. The CDR3 sequence is 14 residues long. CDR1 is ENHRY and CDR2 is SYGVKD in the germline V gene. The CDR3 nucleotides are TGTGCCATCAGTGAGGCGGGGGGAGCCAATGAGCAGTTCTTC. This gives the protein CAISEAGGANEQFF.

The genes are TRBV12-5 and TRBJ1-4; tentatively, D is TRBD1 (5 bases). This CDR3 has 15 residues. Germline V gives CDR1 LGHNT, CDR2 FRNRAP. Deletions cut 4 bases from V and 0 bases from J, with 9 bases between. As DNA, the CDR3 is TGTGCTAGTGGTTGGGCCAGGGCAACTAATGAAAAACTGTTTTTT. Amino acid sequence: CASGWARATNEKLFF.

In nucleotides, the CDR3 is TGCAGTGCGCCCAGCTACAATGAGCAGTTCTTC. Translating gives CSAPSYNEQFF. The chain carries TRBV20-1 and TRBJ2-1; D ambiguous. Germline V gene lookup returns CDR1 DFQATT and CDR2 SNEGSKA (reference sequence). V was shortened by 6 bases and J by 3 bases, with 6 bases between the two germline ends. CDR3 length: 11 residues.

This chain connects TRBV29-1 to TRBJ1-2, with D possibly being TRBD1 (5 bases). The germline gives CDR1 SQVTM, CDR2 ANQGSEA. The length of the CDR3 is 15 residues. V gave up 3 bases and J gave up 3 bases, with 17 bases separating them. CDR3 in amino acids: CSVDLVDSPHYGYTF. CDR3 nucleotides: TGCAGCGTTGATTTGGTTGACAGTCCACACTATGGCTACACCTTC. Full variable domain (remainder filled in from reference TRBV29-1 and TRBJ1-2): SAVISQKPSRDICQRGTSLTIQCQVDSQVTMMFWYRQQPGQSLTLIATANQGSEATYESGFVIDKFPISRPNLTFSTLTVSNMSPEDSSIYLCSVDLVDSPHYGYTFGSGTRLTVV.

This clone was counted a few times. The chain employs TRBV18 and TRBJ2-5, with a tentative D call TRBD2 (5 bases). The CDR3 spans 16 residues. Germline V CDR1 and CDR2: KGHSH, LQKENI. V was clipped by 3 bases and J by 4 bases, with 18 bases between them. The CDR3 protein is CASSPKFTGGPETQYF. As DNA, the CDR3 is TGTGCCAGCTCACCTAAATTCACCGGAGGACCAGAGACCCAGTACTTC.

CDR3 DNA sequence: TGTGCCAGTAGTATCGGGAGCGTCGAAGCTTTCTTT. It specifies CASSIGSVEAFF. The chain carries TRBV19 and TRBJ1-1; D remains unclear. This CDR3 contains 12 residues. Trimming removed 3 bases from V and 8 bases from J, with 10 bases in between. CDR1 LNHDA and CDR2 SQIVND come from the germline V gene (reference sequence).

The sample holds one count of this clone. The chain recombines TRBV9 with TRBJ2-3; D might be TRBD1 or TRBD2, each matching 6 bases. The CDR3 runs to 14 residues. Trimming cost V 6 bases and J 5 bases, with 16 bases left between them. Per the germline V gene, CDR1 is SGDLS and CDR2 is YYNGEE. The CDR3 coding sequence is TGTGCCAGCAACCCCGGGGGCACGGGAGATACGCAGTATTTT. Translating gives CASNPGGTGDTQYF.

This chain joins TRBV27 and TRBJ2-1, with 11 bases that match TRBD2. The CDR3 length is 16 residues. CDR1 MNHEY and CDR2 SMNVEV come from the germline V gene (reference sequence). The J segment lost 7 bases and the V segment lost 6 bases, leaving 11 bases of the junction unmatched. The CDR3 sequence: CASSSITSGSQNEQFF. The CDR3 nucleotides read TGTGCCAGCAGCTCAATTACTAGCGGGAGTCAGAATGAGCAGTTCTTC.

This clone was detected once. The gene calls are TRBV7-9 and TRBJ1-1, with 9 bases lining up with TRBD1. The V segment lost 8 bases and the J segment 4 bases; nucleotides outside the gene matches: 5. CDR3 size: 13 residues. Germline V lookup: CDR1 SEHNR, CDR2 FQNEAQ (reference sequence). Here the CDR3 reads CASQTGGGTEAFF. The CDR3 DNA is TGTGCCAGCCAGACAGGGGGAGGCACTGAAGCTTTCTTT.

The rearrangement links TRBV27 to TRBJ2-7; D possibly corresponds to TRBD2 (5 bases). This CDR3 is 13 amino acids long. Germline CDR1 is MNHEY and CDR2 is SMNVEV (reference sequence). Trimming removed 3 bases at V and 3 bases at J, with 9 bases between. CDR3 DNA sequence: TGTGCCAGCAGTTTCCGGACTGGCTACGAGCAGTACTTC. Protein product: CASSFRTGYEQYF.

The V and J genes are TRBV7-3 and TRBJ2-1; 8 bases line up with TRBD2. V was clipped by 2 bases and J by 4 bases; unmatched bases: 4. CDR1 is SGHTA and CDR2 is FQGTGA in the germline V gene. The CDR3 has 15 amino acids. This chain's CDR3 is CASSLAGGVYNEQFF. The CDR3 DNA reads TGTGCCAGCAGCTTAGCGGGAGGCGTTTACAATGAGCAGTTCTTC.

The chain couples TRBV18 to TRBJ2-2; D possibly corresponds to TRBD2 (7 bases). CDR3 length equals 16 residues. Germline-derived CDR1 and CDR2 are KGHSH and LQKENI. Trimming stripped 3 bases from V and 0 bases from J, with 11 bases between. CDR3: CASSPWEGANTGELFF. Here the CDR3 DNA reads TGTGCCAGCTCACCCTGGGAGGGGGCGAACACCGGGGAGCTGTTTTTT. Looking up the rest from reference TRBV18 and TRBJ2-2 gives the full variable domain: NAGVMQNPRHLVRRRGQEARLRCSPMKGHSHVYWYRQLPEEGLKFMVYLQKENIIDESGMPKERFSAEFPKEGPSILRIQQVVRGDSAAYFCASSPWEGANTGELFFGEGSRLTVL.

V usage is TRBV28 and J usage is TRBJ1-1; D uncertain. CDR3 length equals 15 residues. Trimming took off 6 bases at V and 3 bases at J, with 17 bases between the two ends. The germline V gene encodes CDR1 MDHEN and CDR2 SYDVKM. CDR3: CASSRPEELDTEAFF. The CDR3 nucleotides are TGTGCCAGCAGCCGACCGGAAGAATTGGACACTGAAGCTTTCTTT.